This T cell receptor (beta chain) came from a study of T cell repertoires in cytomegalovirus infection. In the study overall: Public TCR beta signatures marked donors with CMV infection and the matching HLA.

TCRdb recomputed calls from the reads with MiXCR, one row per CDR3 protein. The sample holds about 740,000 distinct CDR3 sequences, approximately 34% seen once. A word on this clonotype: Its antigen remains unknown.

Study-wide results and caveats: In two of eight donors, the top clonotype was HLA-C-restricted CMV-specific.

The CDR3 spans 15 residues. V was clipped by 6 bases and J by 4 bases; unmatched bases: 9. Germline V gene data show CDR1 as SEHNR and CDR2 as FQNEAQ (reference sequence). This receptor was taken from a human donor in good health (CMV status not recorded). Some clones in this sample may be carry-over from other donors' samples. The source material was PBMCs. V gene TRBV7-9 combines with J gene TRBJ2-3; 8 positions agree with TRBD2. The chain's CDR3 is CASSIAGLSSDTQYF. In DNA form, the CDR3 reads TGTGCCAGCAGTATAGCGGGGCTCTCGTCAGATACGCAGTATTTT.